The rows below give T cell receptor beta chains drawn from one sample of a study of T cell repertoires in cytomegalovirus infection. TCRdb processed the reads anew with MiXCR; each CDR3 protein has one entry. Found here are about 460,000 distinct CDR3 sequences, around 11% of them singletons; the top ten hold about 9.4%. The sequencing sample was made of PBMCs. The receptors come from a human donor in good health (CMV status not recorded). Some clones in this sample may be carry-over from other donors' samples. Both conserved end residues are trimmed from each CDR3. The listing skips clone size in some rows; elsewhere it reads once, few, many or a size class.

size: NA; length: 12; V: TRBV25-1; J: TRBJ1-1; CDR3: ASSEGQTNTEAF
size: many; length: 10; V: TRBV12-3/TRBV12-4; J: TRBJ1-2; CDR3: ASSLVEYGYT
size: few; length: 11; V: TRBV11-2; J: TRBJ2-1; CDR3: ASSLVDWNEQF
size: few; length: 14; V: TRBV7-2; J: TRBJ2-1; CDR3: ASSTGLAGGSGEQF
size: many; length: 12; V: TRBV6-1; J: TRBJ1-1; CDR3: ASSPNPGQGEAF
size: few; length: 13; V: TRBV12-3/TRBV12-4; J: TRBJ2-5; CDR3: ASSIKKWGAEGQY
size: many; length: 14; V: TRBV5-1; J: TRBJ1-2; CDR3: ASSLVTGASDYGYT
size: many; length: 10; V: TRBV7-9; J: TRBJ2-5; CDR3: ASRGYGETQY
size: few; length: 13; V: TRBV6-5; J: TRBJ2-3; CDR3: ASSYSSGGRDTQY
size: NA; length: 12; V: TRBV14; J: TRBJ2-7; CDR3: ASSQDGRGYEQY
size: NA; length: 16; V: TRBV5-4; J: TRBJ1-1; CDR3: ASSLTGHELPWDTEAF
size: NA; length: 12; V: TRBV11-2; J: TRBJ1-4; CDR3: GSSSNRVVGKLF
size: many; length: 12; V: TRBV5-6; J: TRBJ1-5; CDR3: ASSFGTANQPQH
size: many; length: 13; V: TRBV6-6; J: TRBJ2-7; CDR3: ASSPGSSPPYEQY
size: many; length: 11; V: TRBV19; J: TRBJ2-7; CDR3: ASMGQDPYEQY
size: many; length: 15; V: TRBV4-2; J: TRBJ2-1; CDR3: ASSQEEGTGGKDEQF
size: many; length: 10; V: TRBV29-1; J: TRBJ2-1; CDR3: SVATEYNEQF
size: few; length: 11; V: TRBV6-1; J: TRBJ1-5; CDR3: ASNRQGNQPQH
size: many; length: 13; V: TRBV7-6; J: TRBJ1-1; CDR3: ASSPRIGVNTEAF
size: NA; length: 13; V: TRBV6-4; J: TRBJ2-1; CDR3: ASTLSPGLGNEQF
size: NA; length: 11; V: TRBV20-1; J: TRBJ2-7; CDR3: SAKDRGSYEQY
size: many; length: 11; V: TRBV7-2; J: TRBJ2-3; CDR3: ASSLWGTDTQY
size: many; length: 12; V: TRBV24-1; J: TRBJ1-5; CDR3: ATSEDGRNQPQH
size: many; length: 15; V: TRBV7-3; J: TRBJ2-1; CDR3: ASSPKGPINSYNEQF
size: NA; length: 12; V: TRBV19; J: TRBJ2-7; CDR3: ASSIRDRTHEQY
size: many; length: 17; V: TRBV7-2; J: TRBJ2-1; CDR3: ASSFKVLGGALSYNEQF
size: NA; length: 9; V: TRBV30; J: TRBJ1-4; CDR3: AWSVVEKLF
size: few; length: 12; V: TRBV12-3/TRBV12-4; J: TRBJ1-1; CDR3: ASSPGDRGAEAF
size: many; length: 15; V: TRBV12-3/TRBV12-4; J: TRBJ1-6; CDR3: ASRNQGLQGARSPLH
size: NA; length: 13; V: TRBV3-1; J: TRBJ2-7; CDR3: ASSPAGGGAYEQY
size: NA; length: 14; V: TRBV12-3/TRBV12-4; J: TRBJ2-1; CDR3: ASLNQRSGAYNEQF
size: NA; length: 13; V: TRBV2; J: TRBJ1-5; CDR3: ASRGGGTSNQPQH
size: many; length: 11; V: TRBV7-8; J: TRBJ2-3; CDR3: ASSRRGPDTQY